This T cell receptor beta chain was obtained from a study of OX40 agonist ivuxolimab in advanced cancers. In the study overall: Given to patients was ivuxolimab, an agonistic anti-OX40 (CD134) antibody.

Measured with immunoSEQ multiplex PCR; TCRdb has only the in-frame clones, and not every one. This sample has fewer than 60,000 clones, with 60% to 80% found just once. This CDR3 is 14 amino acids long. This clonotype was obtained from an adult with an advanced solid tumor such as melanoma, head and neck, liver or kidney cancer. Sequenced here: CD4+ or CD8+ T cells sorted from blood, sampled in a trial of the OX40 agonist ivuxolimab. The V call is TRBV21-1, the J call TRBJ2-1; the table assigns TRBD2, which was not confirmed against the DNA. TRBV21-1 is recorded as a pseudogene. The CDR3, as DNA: TGTGCCAGCAGCGGACTAGCGGGATACAATGAGCAGTTCTTC. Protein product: CASSGLAGYNEQFF.